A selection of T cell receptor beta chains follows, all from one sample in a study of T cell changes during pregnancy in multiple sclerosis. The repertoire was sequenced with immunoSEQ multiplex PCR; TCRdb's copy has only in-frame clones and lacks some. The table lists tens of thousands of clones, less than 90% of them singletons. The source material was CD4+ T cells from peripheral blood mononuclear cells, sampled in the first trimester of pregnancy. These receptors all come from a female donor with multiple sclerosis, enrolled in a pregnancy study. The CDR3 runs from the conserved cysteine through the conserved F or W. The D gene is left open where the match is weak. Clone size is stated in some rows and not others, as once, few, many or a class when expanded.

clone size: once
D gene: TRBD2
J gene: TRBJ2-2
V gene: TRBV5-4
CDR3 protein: CASSYSGQVPGELFF
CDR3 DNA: TGTGCCAGCAGTTATAGCGGGCAGGTCCCCGGGGAGCTGTTTTTT

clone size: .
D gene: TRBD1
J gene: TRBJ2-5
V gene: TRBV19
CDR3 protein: CASSSGTGVLETQYF
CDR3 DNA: TGTGCCAGTAGTTCCGGGACAGGGGTTTTAGAGACCCAGTACTTC

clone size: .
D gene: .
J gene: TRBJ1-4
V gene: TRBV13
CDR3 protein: CASSLTGPGANEKLFF
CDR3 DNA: TGTGCCAGCAGCTTAACAGGGCCCGGGGCTAATGAAAAACTGTTTTTT

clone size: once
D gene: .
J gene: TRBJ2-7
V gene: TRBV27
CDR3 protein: CASSLQGFSYEQYF
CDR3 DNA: TGTGCCAGCAGTTTACAGGGGTTCTCCTACGAGCAGTACTTC

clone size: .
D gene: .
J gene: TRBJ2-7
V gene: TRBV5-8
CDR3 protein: CASNPGQGRSYEQYF
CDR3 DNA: TGTGCCAGCAACCCCGGGCAGGGGCGGTCCTACGAGCAGTACTTC

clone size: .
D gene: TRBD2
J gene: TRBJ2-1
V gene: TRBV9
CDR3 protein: CASSVSGSAYNEQFF
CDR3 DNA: TGTGCCAGCAGCGTTAGCGGGAGCGCCTACAATGAGCAGTTCTTC

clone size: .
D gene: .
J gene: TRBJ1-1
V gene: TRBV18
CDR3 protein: CASSPPNGALTEAFF
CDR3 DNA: TGTGCCAGCTCACCACCGAACGGAGCTCTCACTGAAGCTTTCTTT

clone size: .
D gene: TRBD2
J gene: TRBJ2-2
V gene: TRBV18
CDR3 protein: CASSPTSGNTGELFF
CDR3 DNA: TGTGCCAGCTCACCGACTAGCGGGAACACCGGGGAGCTGTTTTTT

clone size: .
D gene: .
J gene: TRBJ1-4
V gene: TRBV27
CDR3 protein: CASSPPPDSPFNRRNEKLFF
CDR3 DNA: TGTGCCAGCAGTCCTCCGCCAGACAGCCCGTTTAACCGCCGTAATGAAAAACTGTTTTTT

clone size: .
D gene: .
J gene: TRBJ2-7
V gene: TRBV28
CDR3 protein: CASSPQGNDEQYF
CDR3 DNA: TGTGCCAGCAGCCCGCAGGGGAACGACGAGCAGTACTTC

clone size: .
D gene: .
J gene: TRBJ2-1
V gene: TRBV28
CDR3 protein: CATGLVWQYNEQFF
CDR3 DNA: TGTGCCACCGGCCTAGTCTGGCAATACAATGAGCAGTTCTTC

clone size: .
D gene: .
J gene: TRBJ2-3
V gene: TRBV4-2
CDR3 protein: CASSQEGGKINTQYF
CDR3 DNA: TGTGCCAGCAGCCAAGAAGGCGGAAAAATAAATACGCAGTATTTT

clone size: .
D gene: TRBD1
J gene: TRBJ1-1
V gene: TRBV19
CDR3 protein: CASSAGTAYTEAFF
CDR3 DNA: TGTGCCAGTAGTGCCGGGACAGCTTACACTGAAGCTTTCTTT

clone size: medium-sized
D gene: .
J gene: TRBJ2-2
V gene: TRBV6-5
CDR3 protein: CASSYRWNTGELFF
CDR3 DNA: TGTGCCAGCAGTTACCGGTGGAACACCGGGGAGCTGTTTTTT

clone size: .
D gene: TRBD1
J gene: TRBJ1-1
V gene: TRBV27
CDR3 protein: CASSSAWTGSTEAFF
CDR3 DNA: TGTGCCAGCAGTTCGGCATGGACAGGGAGCACTGAAGCTTTCTTT

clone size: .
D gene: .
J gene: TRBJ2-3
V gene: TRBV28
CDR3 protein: CASSLLRRTDTQYF
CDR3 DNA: TGTGCCAGCAGTTTATTAAGGAGGACAGATACGCAGTATTTT

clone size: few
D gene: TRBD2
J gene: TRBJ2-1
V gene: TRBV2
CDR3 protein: CASSALSGRASNEQFF
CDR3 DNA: TGTGCCAGCAGTGCTCTTAGCGGGAGGGCCTCCAATGAGCAGTTCTTC

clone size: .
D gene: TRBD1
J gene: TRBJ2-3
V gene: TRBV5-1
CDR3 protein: CASSLAQGGSDTQYF
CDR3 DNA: TGCGCCAGCAGCTTGGCACAGGGGGGATCAGATACGCAGTATTTT

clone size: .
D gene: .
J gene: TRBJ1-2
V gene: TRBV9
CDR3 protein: CASSVEADKYNYGYTF
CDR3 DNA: TGTGCCAGCAGCGTAGAGGCAGACAAATATAACTATGGCTACACCTTC

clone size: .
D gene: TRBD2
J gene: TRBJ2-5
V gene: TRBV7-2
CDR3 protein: CASSSNLIPSGPGGTQYF
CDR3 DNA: TGTGCCAGCAGCTCCAACCTTATCCCTAGCGGCCCTGGGGGGACCCAGTACTTC

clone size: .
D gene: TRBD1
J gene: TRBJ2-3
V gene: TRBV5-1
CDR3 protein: CASSNAWTGEADTQYF
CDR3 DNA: TGCGCCAGCAGCAACGCCTGGACAGGGGAGGCAGATACGCAGTATTTT

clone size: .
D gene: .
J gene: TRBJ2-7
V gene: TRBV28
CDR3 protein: CASSLPRRNEQYF
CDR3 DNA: TGTGCCAGCAGTCTGCCGAGGAGGAACGAGCAGTACTTC

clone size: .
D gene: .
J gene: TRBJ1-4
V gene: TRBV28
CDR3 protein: CASREKAWGTREIIREKLFF
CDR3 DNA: TGTGCCAGCAGGGAAAAAGCATGGGGTACTAGGGAGATAATACGAGAAAAACTGTTTTTT